The 27 T cell receptor beta chains in this list originate from one sample, sequenced in a study of T cell repertoires in cytomegalovirus infection. MiXCR, run by TCRdb on the reads, gives a single entry per CDR3 protein. This sample has approximately 500,000 distinct CDR3 sequences, with approximately 16% found just once. Sequenced input: CD8+ T cells from PBMCs. All receptors come from a human donor in good health (CMV status not recorded). Some clones in this sample may be carry-over from other donors' samples.

A word on this clonotype: The junction does not match germline at one end; this may be a read error. This chain links TRBV7-2 with TRBJ1-1; no definite D call. Germline V lookup: CDR1 SGHTA, CDR2 FQGNSA. CDR3 size: 16 residues. Here the CDR3 reads CASSLARDPMNTESFF. The CDR3 DNA sequence: TGTGCAAGCAGCTTAGCTCGCGACCCGATGAACACTGAATCTTTCTTT. The entire variable domain, with the rest obtained from reference TRBV7-2 and TRBJ1-1, is as follows: GAGVSQSPSNKVTEKGKDVELRCDPISGHTALYWYRQSLGQGLEFLIYFQGNSAPDKSGLPSDRFSAERTGGSVSTLTIQRTQQEDSAVYLCASSLARDPMNTESFFGQGTRLTVV.

In its sample, this clonotype was seen many times. The genes are TRBV27 and TRBJ1-5; D gene unclear. This CDR3 comprises 12 residues. Germline V CDR1 and CDR2: MNHEY, SMNVEV (reference sequence). V was trimmed by 6 bases and J by 0 bases, leaving 3 bases between them. The CDR3 region is CASSPSNQPQHF. CDR3 nucleotides: TGTGCCAGCAGCCCTAGCAATCAGCCCCAGCATTTT.

This clonotype was detected only a few times. This chain connects TRBV6-1 to TRBJ1-1, with 9 positions matching TRBD1. Losses at the gene ends were 8 bases for V and 5 bases for J; bases not matched to a gene: 9. The CDR3 totals 14 residues. Germline V gene lookup returns CDR1 MNHNS and CDR2 SASEGT. The DNA of the CDR3 is TGTGCCAGCGCATACAGGGGGCGGGGGACTGAAGCTTTCTTT. Its protein is CASAYRGRGTEAFF.

The V and J genes are TRBV30 and TRBJ1-5, with 7 bases that match TRBD1. CDR1 and CDR2 (germline): GTSNPN, SVGIG (reference sequence). With 4 bases clipped from V and 0 bases from J, the junction kept 0 bases outside the gene matches. This CDR3 has 13 amino acids. In DNA, the CDR3 is TGTGCCTGGACAGGGGGTAGCAATCAGCCCCAGCATTTT. Its translation is CAWTGGSNQPQHF.

In this sample, this clonotype turned up many times. The chain uses TRBV7-9 and TRBJ2-2; 10 nucleotides line up with TRBD2. CDR1 and CDR2 (germline): SEHNR, FQNEAQ (reference sequence). V lost 4 bases and J lost 4; bases outside the gene matches: 9. The CDR3 has 17 residues. The CDR3 protein is CASSSAERGGPTGELFF. In DNA, the CDR3 is TGTGCCAGCAGCTCTGCGGAGCGGGGGGGCCCCACCGGGGAGCTGTTTTTT.

In its sample, this clonotype was seen a few times. The chain carries TRBV6-5 and TRBJ2-5, with no clear D. Germline loops: CDR1 MNHEY, CDR2 SVGAGI. V was trimmed by 2 bases and J by 3 bases, leaving 4 bases between them. The CDR3 runs to 12 residues. CDR3 nucleotides: TGTGCCAGCAGTTACCCGGAAGAGACCCAGTACTTC. Encoded protein: CASSYPEETQYF.

The chain couples TRBV27 to TRBJ2-7, with D tentatively TRBD1 or TRBD2 (7 bases each). Trimming left V 0 bases short and J 4 bases short, with 16 bases between. Germline lookup yields CDR1 MNHEY and CDR2 SMNVEV (reference sequence). The CDR3 runs 16 residues. The CDR3 nucleotides are TGTGCCAGCAGTTTATCGGGAGGGGACAGACTATACGAGCAGTACTTC. Its protein is CASSLSGGDRLYEQYF.

This chain links TRBV24-1 with TRBJ2-1, with D perhaps TRBD2 (6 bases). CDR3 length equals 16 residues. V was pared by 4 bases and J by 9 bases, with 21 bases between. In germline, CDR1 is KGHDR, CDR2 SFDVKD. The CDR3 region is CATSDRRGFTVREQFF. CDR3 nucleotides: TGTGCCACCAGTGACCGGCGGGGTTTTACAGTTCGTGAGCAGTTCTTC.

The CDR3 loop reads CASSQLIGIRNTIYF. In DNA, the CDR3 is TGTGCCAGCAGTCAATTAATCGGTATCCGAAACACCATATATTTT. The rearrangement uses TRBV11-2 and TRBJ1-3; no clear D gene. This CDR3 is built from 15 residues. Trimming stripped 6 bases from V and 5 bases from J, with 17 bases between. Germline loops: CDR1 SGHAT, CDR2 FQNNGV.

This clonotype was counted a few times. The chain is built from TRBV2 and TRBJ2-7; tentatively, D is TRBD1 (6 bases). Trimming took 3 bases from V and 4 from J, leaving 13 bases between them. Per germline, CDR1 SNHLY and CDR2 FYNNEI. CDR3 length: 14 residues. The CDR3 sequence: CASSDRGYPYEQYF. The CDR3 DNA follows: TGTGCCAGCAGTGACAGGGGCTATCCTTACGAGCAGTACTTC.

The rearrangement links TRBV11-2 to TRBJ2-3; D tentatively fits TRBD1 or TRBD2 (5 bases each). Per germline, CDR1 SGHAT and CDR2 FQNNGV. This CDR3 comprises 15 residues. Trimming cost V 5 bases and J 6 bases, with 18 bases left between them. Written as DNA, the CDR3 is TGTGCCAGCAGCAAAGGGACCAGCCTTAGGGATACGCAGTATTTT. Translated: CASSKGTSLRDTQYF. The full variable domain, its missing parts supplied by reference TRBV11-2 and TRBJ2-3, is EAGVAQSPRYKIIEKRQSVAFWCNPISGHATLYWYQQILGQGPKLLIQFQNNGVVDDSQLPKDRFSAERLKGVDSTLKIQPAKLEDSAVYLCASSKGTSLRDTQYFGPGTRLTVL.

A note on this clonotype: A much bigger clone sits one base away, suggesting this may be a read error. The rearrangement links TRBV4-2 to TRBJ2-7; D not certain. The CDR3 extends over 15 amino acids. Germline loops: CDR1 LGHNA, CDR2 YNFKEQ. CDR3 nucleotide sequence: TGTACCAGCAGCCAAGATTACGGAGCAGGCTACGAGCAGTACTTC. It encodes CTSSQDYGAGYEQYF.

DNA for the CDR3: TGCGCCAGCAGCAACGGGAACTACAGGGACACTGAAGCTTTCTTT. It codes for CASSNGNYRDTEAFF. V and J are TRBV5-1 and TRBJ1-1; D is perhaps TRBD1 (6 bases). Trimming cost V 4 bases and J 3 bases, with 16 bases left between them. The CDR3 has 15 amino acids. Germline values: CDR1 SGHRS, CDR2 YFSETQ. Looking up the rest from reference TRBV5-1 and TRBJ1-1 gives the full variable domain: KAGVTQTPRYLIKTRGQQVTLSCSPISGHRSVSWYQQTPGQGLQFLFEYFSETQRNKGNFPGRFSGRQFSNSRSEMNVSTLELGDSALYLCASSNGNYRDTEAFFGQGTRLTVV.

This clonotype was counted a few times. V is TRBV6-6 and J is TRBJ1-1, with D unresolved. Trimming removed 5 bases at V and 0 bases at J, with 7 bases between. The CDR3 runs 13 residues. Germline CDR1 MNHNY, CDR2 SVGAGI (reference sequence). The CDR3 DNA is TGTGCCAGCAGTGCGTGGCTGAACACTGAAGCTTTCTTT. Amino acid sequence: CASSAWLNTEAFF.

Of note for this clonotype: A junction boundary mismatches the germline segment, possibly from a read error. The chain has TRBV5-5 and TRBJ2-7; D is possibly TRBD1 (6 bases). Germline V gene lookup returns CDR1 SGHKS and CDR2 YYEKEE (reference sequence). The CDR3 covers 16 residues. As DNA, the CDR3 is TGTGCCGGCAGCTTATCGACCGGGACACCTCAATACGAGCAGTACTTC. Amino acids: CAGSLSTGTPQYEQYF.

This clonotype turned up a few times. V usage is TRBV6-5 and J usage is TRBJ1-1, with 9 bases matching TRBD1. The CDR3 length is 14 residues. Germline CDR1 is MNHEY and CDR2 is SVGAGI. The J segment lost 4 bases and the V segment lost 4 bases, leaving 4 bases of the junction unmatched. Here the CDR3 DNA reads TGTGCCAGCAGTTCGACAGGGGGGTCCACTGAAGCTTTCTTT. It is translated as CASSSTGGSTEAFF.

This clonotype came up many times. The rearrangement joins TRBV7-9 to TRBJ2-5; 8 nucleotides line up with TRBD1. The CDR3 runs 17 residues. Germline CDR1 and CDR2: SEHNR and FQNEAQ (reference sequence). The J segment lost 5 bases and the V segment lost 5 bases, leaving 16 bases of the junction unmatched. The CDR3 region is CASSPLTRTGSVETQYF. CDR3 nucleotide sequence: TGTGCCAGCAGCCCACTCACTCGGACAGGGTCGGTGGAGACCCAGTACTTC.

The CDR3 sequence is CASSQGTGFTEAFF. The CDR3 DNA sequence: TGTGCCAGCAGCCAAGGGACAGGGTTCACTGAAGCTTTCTTT. V is TRBV3-1 and J is TRBJ1-1, with 8 bases fitting TRBD1. CDR1 and CDR2 (germline): LGHDT, YNNKEL (reference sequence). V trimming: 1 base; J trimming: 4 bases; junction bases outside the gene matches: 2. The CDR3 runs to 14 residues.

There are many counts of this clonotype. The gene calls are TRBV7-9 and TRBJ2-7, with D perhaps TRBD1 (5 bases). This CDR3 has 13 amino acids. Germline values: CDR1 SEHNR, CDR2 FQNEAQ (reference sequence). Trimming stripped 2 bases from V and 6 bases from J, with 11 bases between. This CDR3 is CASSLPGIGEQYF. CDR3 nucleotides: TGTGCCAGCAGCTTACCAGGGATCGGCGAGCAGTACTTC. The complete variable domain, with remaining parts taken from reference TRBV7-9 and TRBJ2-7, reads DTGVSQNPRHKITKRGQNVTFRCDPISEHNRLYWYRQTLGQGPEFLTYFQNEAQLEKSRLLSDRFSAERPKGSFSTLEIQRTEQGDSAMYLCASSLPGIGEQYFGPGTRLTVT.

In this sample, this clonotype turned up a few times. The chain employs TRBV28 and TRBJ2-2, with 14 bases aligning to TRBD2. There are 17 residues in the CDR3. Germline-derived CDR1 and CDR2 are MDHEN and SYDVKM. Unmatched junction bases numbered 4, after V lost 4 bases and J lost 3 bases. This CDR3 is CASSSGTSGSYTGELFF. As DNA, the CDR3 is TGTGCCAGCAGTTCCGGGACTAGCGGGAGTTACACCGGGGAGCTGTTTTTT.

This clonotype was detected many times. The DNA of the CDR3 is TGTGCCAGCAGCCAAGGGGGCAGGAACACTGAAGCTTTCTTT. This codes for CASSQGGRNTEAFF. The rearrangement joins TRBV12-3 or TRBV12-4 to TRBJ1-1, with 7 positions matching TRBD1. This CDR3 spans 14 amino acids. Trimming cost V 6 bases and J 1 base; bases outside gene matches: 5.

The CDR3 region has the DNA TGTGCCAGCAGTTTATACGGACTCTCCTACGAGCAGTACTTC. This codes for CASSLYGLSYEQYF. The genes are TRBV27 and TRBJ2-7; TRBD2 is a possible D gene (5 bases). Trimming removed 1 base from V and 0 bases from J, with 7 bases in between. The CDR3 length is 14 residues. CDR1 is MNHEY, CDR2 SMNVEV, per germline (reference sequence).

The table lists this clonotype with many counts. The chain recombines TRBV12-3 or TRBV12-4 with TRBJ2-5; 10 bases are a match to TRBD1. CDR3 length: 14 residues. V dropped 7 bases and J dropped 5; count of bases not matched to a gene: 7. CDR3 protein: CASTPGQGLETQYF. The DNA of the CDR3 is TGTGCCAGCACTCCGGGACAGGGGTTGGAGACCCAGTACTTC.

Only a few counts were recorded for this clonotype. This chain connects TRBV7-8 to TRBJ2-7; D uncertain. The CDR3 consists of 14 residues. Trimming shortened V by 2 bases and J by 1 base, and 9 bases separated the two germline ends. CDR1 is SGHVS and CDR2 is FQNEAQ in the germline V gene. The CDR3 bases are TGTGCCAGCAGCTTAAGGGAACCATCCTACGAGCAGTACTTC. Encoded protein: CASSLREPSYEQYF. Together with reference TRBV7-8 and TRBJ2-7, the CDR3 gives the full variable domain: GAGVSQSPRYKVAKRGQDVALRCDPISGHVSLFWYQQALGQGPEFLTYFQNEAQLDKSGLPSDRFFAERPEGSVSTLKIQRTQQEDSAVYLCASSLREPSYEQYFGPGTRLTVT.

This clonotype was recorded at least ten times. V is TRBV7-3 and J is TRBJ2-3, with D possibly being TRBD1 (6 bases). Germline V gives CDR1 SGHTA, CDR2 FQGTGA. The CDR3 contains 15 residues. Trimming took 4 bases from V and 2 from J, leaving 13 bases between them. The CDR3 DNA is TGTGCCAGCAGCTACCAGGGGTTTGACACAGATACGCAGTATTTT. This translates into CASSYQGFDTDTQYF. Full variable domain (outside the CDR3, taken from reference TRBV7-3 and TRBJ2-3): GAGVSQTPSNKVTEKGKYVELRCDPISGHTALYWYRQSLGQGPEFLIYFQGTGAADDSGLPNDRFFAVRPEGSVSTLKIQRTERGDSAVYLCASSYQGFDTDTQYFGPGTRLTVL.

This clonotype was seen more than once but under ten times. The chain employs TRBV6-6 and TRBJ2-6; D unresolved. Germline loops: CDR1 MNHNY, CDR2 SVGAGI (reference sequence). V shed 4 bases and J shed 12 bases, with 16 bases lying between them. This CDR3 comprises 14 residues. This chain's CDR3 is CASSLRDHHRVLTF. CDR3 in DNA: TGTGCCAGCAGTTTAAGGGATCACCATCGCGTCCTGACTTTC.

In this sample, this clonotype turned up many times. The chain is built from TRBV7-8 and TRBJ2-1; TRBD1 matches at 8 bases. In germline, CDR1 is SGHVS, CDR2 FQNEAQ. This CDR3 region has 15 residues. J lost 16 bases, V lost 5 bases, and 19 bases had no gene match. This chain's CDR3 is CASSNFSTRDRSSFF. The CDR3 DNA is TGTGCCAGCAGCAACTTCTCCACCCGGGACAGGTCAAGCTTCTTC.